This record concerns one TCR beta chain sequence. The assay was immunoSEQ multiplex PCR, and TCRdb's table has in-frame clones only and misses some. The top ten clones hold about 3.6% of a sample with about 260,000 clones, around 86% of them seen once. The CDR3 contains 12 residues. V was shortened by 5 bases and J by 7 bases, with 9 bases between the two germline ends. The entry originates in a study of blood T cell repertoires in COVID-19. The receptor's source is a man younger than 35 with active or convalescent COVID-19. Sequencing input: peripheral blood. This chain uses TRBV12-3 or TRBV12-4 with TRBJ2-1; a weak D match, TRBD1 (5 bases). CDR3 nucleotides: TGTGCCAGCAGTCCGACAGATAATGAGCAGTTCTTC. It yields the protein CASSPTDNEQFF.